Sequencing of this T cell receptor beta chain was carried out in a study of blood T cell repertoires in COVID-19 (dated by TCRdb to between 2020 and 2021). As for the study more broadly: Samples covering the acute and convalescent phases of COVID-19 were provided by collaborators in the United States, Italy and Spain. The repertoires were made available in a free public database intended to serve as a resource for research on the immune response to SARS-CoV-2. The samples were drawn from two sources: the first 160 participants of the ongoing ImmuneRACE study, and 1,200 or so subjects contributed by 6 global collaborators. Where HLA class I and class II types were available, the types were taken from metadata supplied by the sample provider, not from assay-based typing. The sample metadata nearly always contained a de-identified subject ID, COVID-19 status, age in years and sex. The dataset comprised deeply sampled blood TCRbeta repertoires from subjects exposed to, actively infected with, or recovered from COVID-19. The material from the prospective study consisted of cDNA or gDNA derived from T cells, B-cell-depleted T cells, or PBMCs.

Collaborating institutions collected whole blood in K2EDTA tubes following their own protocols. Collaborator samples were shipped for TCRbeta analysis as frozen whole blood, isolated PBMCs, or DNA extracted from either sample type. The immunoSEQ Assay, a bias-controlled multiplex PCR, was used to amplify TCRbeta CDR3 regions from genomic DNA. Per the original workflow: Nucleated cell counts per sample were estimated from amplification of reference gene primers within the assay. To quantify the absolute abundance of each unique TCRbeta CDR3 rearrangement, sequence reads were collapsed and filtered. For each sample, productive Simpson clonality was calculated by taking the square root of Simpson's diversity index across productive rearrangements. Not all clones reach the TCRdb copy of this immuneACCESS table, which keeps in-frame sequences only. Checked studies attribute under half of the gap to unresolved V genes and leave the rest unexplained. V, J and clone size are taken as reported in that table, and D and trimming were inferred from the DNA itself. The sample records 150,000 to 200,000 clones, 80% to 85% of which are singletons. Together, the top ten hold about 2.7% of the sample.

The investigation overall reported the following: How much clinical and demographic metadata was included differed by source and by participant, and the metadata was provided uncurated.

From the cysteine up to the phenylalanine, the CDR3 has a length of 17 residues. Only CDR3 DNA remains: 51 bases, in frame from the first base. Reading the germline V gene gives CDR1 KGHDR and CDR2 SFDVKD. V ends up 4 bases short and J 4 bases short, with an unmatched junction base count of 8. This clone was observed a few times. It lacks a known antigen. Per-base qualities were not stored, and no clone one base away is much larger. Sequencing input: peripheral blood. Rearrangement joined TRBV24-1 to TRBJ2-5, with 13 bases matching TRBD2. The clonotype originates from a human donor with acute or convalescent COVID-19. The donor label of this sample is uncertain. The CDR3 region has the sequence CATSDSTSGGLGETQYF. The DNA sequence is given as TGTGCCACCAGTGACTCGACTAGCGGGGGGTTGGGAGAGACCCAGTACTTC.